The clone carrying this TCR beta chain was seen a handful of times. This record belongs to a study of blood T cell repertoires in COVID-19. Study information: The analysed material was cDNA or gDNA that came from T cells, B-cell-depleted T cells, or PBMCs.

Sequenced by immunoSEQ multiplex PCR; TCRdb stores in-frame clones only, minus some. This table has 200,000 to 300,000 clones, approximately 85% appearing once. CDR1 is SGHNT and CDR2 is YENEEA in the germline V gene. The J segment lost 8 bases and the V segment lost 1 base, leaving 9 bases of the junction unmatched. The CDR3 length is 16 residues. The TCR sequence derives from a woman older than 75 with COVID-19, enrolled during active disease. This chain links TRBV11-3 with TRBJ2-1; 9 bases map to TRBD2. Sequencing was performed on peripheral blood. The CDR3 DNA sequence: TGTGCCAGCAGCTTAGTGTCAGGCGGGGGGGCCGATGAGCAGTTCTTC. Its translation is CASSLVSGGGADEQFF. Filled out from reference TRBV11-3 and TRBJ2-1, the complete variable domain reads EAGVVQSPRYKIIEKKQPVAFWCNPISGHNTLYWYLQNLGQGPELLIRYENEEAVDDSQLPKDRFSAERLKGVDSTLKIQPAELGDSAVYLCASSLVSGGGADEQFFGPGTRLTVL.